This TCR beta chain was recovered during a study of blood T cells in healthy people across ages. There are a few counts of this clonotype. Antigen: not known. CDR1 and CDR2 from the germline V gene are LNHNV and YYDKDF (reference sequence). V was shortened by 3 bases and J by 4 bases, with 10 bases between the two germline ends. This CDR3 spans 13 amino acids. Ranging in age from roughly 6 to 90, the donors were healthy Caucasian individuals from Russia. Each donor's blood draw was 8.5 to 10 milliliters of peripheral blood. Whole-study results and caveats: In these data, TCR beta diversity tracked strongly with naive T cell percentage. Estimated diversity, derived from one million T cells, was regarded as an underestimate.

Together with a sample-barcoded 5' primer, a J-beta primer mix was included in a second PCR lasting about 6 to 11 cycles. TCRdb called the 5' RACE reads again in MiXCR, with one record for every CDR3 protein. The sample has hundreds of thousands of distinct CDR3 sequences, 20% to 25% seen once. The sequence derives from a man in his sixties or seventies in good health. Specimen: blood. The J gene is TRBJ2-7, the V gene TRBV15, with D perhaps matching TRBD1 (6 bases). DNA of the CDR3: TGTGCCACCAGCAGGACAGGCCGTTACGAGCAGTACTTC. It yields the protein CATSRTGRYEQYF.